What follows are 22 T cell receptor beta chains derived from one specimen sequenced in a study of post-analysis software for immune sequencing data. Unique molecular identifiers were carried by the TCR beta cDNA libraries. Via MiXCR, TCRdb re-called the PCR reads, giving one row per CDR3 protein. The data contain 150,000 to 200,000 distinct CDR3 sequences, approximately 35% of them singletons. Sequenced here: blood, sampled after autologous hematopoietic stem cell transplantation. The receptor source for this set is a girl between 5 and 17 years old with multiple sclerosis.

The chain links TRBV4-3 to TRBJ2-1; perhaps TRBD2 as D (6 bases). V was pared by 6 bases and J by 1 base, with 16 bases between. The CDR3 has 16 residues. Per the germline V gene, CDR1 is LGHNA and CDR2 is YSLEER. The CDR3 DNA sequence: TGCGCCAGCAGTCTGTGGGGGGTTATATCCTACAATGAGCAGTTCTTC. Translated, it gives CASSLWGVISYNEQFF.

This chain connects TRBV5-6 to TRBJ2-7; 8 bases fit TRBD1. This CDR3 has 16 residues. CDR1 and CDR2 from the germline V gene are SGHDT and YYEEEE. Losses at the gene ends were 4 bases for V and 6 bases for J; bases not matched to a gene: 15. The CDR3 DNA reads TGTGCCAGCAGCCACGGGGACAGGCGCCTCTCGGGCGAGCAGTACTTC. It is translated as CASSHGDRRLSGEQYF.

The chain uses TRBV20-1 and TRBJ2-7, with D tentatively TRBD2 (5 bases). V was trimmed by 4 bases and J by 0 bases, leaving 13 bases between them. CDR1 is DFQATT, CDR2 SNEGSKA, per germline (reference sequence). CDR3 length: 14 residues. This CDR3 reads CSATPGSSSYEQYF. DNA for the CDR3: TGCAGTGCTACCCCGGGGTCGAGCTCCTACGAGCAGTACTTC.

V gene TRBV6-5 combines with J gene TRBJ2-1; tentative D call: TRBD1 (6 bases). V lost 4 bases and J lost 3, with 16 bases in between. Germline V gives CDR1 MNHEY, CDR2 SVGAGI. This CDR3 spans 16 amino acids. CDR3 in DNA: TGTGCCAGCAGTTGTTACGAACAGGGAATCTACAATGAGCAGTTCTTC. Amino acid sequence: CASSCYEQGIYNEQFF.

This clonotype appeared many times. The genes are TRBV7-2 and TRBJ2-1; 7 positions agree with TRBD1. This CDR3 is 14 amino acids long. V lost 2 bases to trimming and J lost 8 bases; unmatched junction nucleotides: 6. Germline V gene lookup returns CDR1 SGHTA and CDR2 FQGNSA. The CDR3 nucleotides are TGTGCCAGCAGCTTACAGAACAGGGGCTATGAGCAGTTCTTC. It is translated as CASSLQNRGYEQFF.

The chain employs TRBV9 and TRBJ2-5; 8 bases fit TRBD2. V dropped 3 bases and J dropped 5; count of bases not matched to a gene: 9. The V gene's germline CDR1 is SGDLS and CDR2 YYNGEE. The CDR3 is 15 amino acids. The CDR3, as DNA: TGTGCCAGCAGCGAGAGCGGGAGATATGGGGAGACCCAGTACTTC. This encodes CASSESGRYGETQYF.

A few counts support this clonotype. The V gene is TRBV28, the J gene TRBJ2-3; 10 bases agree with TRBD1. This CDR3 spans 16 amino acids. The trim removed 5 bases at V and 5 bases at J, leaving 10 bases unmatched. CDR1 is MDHEN, CDR2 SYDVKM, per germline. Written as DNA, the CDR3 is TGTGCCAGCAGTCCAGGACAGGGGGTAGCTGTAGATACGCAGTATTTT. This codes for CASSPGQGVAVDTQYF.

The chain is built from TRBV20-1 and TRBJ2-7; possible D gene TRBD2, 6 bases. With 3 bases removed from V and 0 bases from J, the gap between germline ends came to 18 bases. CDR3 length equals 16 residues. CDR1 is DFQATT and CDR2 is SNEGSKA in the germline V gene (reference sequence). In nucleotides, the CDR3 is TGCAGTGCTAGCGGACCCCTAGCGCAGGTCTCCTACGAGCAGTACTTC. Translation: CSASGPLAQVSYEQYF.

This clonotype was counted only a few times. V and J are TRBV24-1 and TRBJ2-1; TRBD1 agrees at 8 bases. V was pared by 2 bases and J by 9 bases, with 5 bases of the junction left unmatched. In germline, CDR1 is KGHDR, CDR2 SFDVKD. This CDR3 has 14 amino acids. CDR3 protein: CATSDSTGTGEQFF. The CDR3 nucleotides are TGTGCCACCAGTGATTCAACCGGGACAGGTGAGCAGTTCTTC.

This chain joins TRBV7-6 and TRBJ2-7; 7 nucleotides align to TRBD1. Trimming removed 5 bases from V and 4 bases from J; junction bases left unmatched: 11. The CDR3 covers 15 residues. Germline loops: CDR1 SGHVS, CDR2 FNYEAQ. CDR3 in amino acids: CASSLSGQLPYEQYF. CDR3 DNA sequence: TGTGCCAGCAGCCTCTCGGGACAGTTGCCTTACGAGCAGTACTTC.

This clonotype was counted only a few times. The rearrangement joins TRBV15 to TRBJ2-2; 7 bases agree with TRBD1. After removal of 0 bases from V and 6 bases from J, the junction contained 19 bases not matched to a gene. The CDR3 length is 20 residues. Germline V CDR1 and CDR2: LNHNV, YYDKDF (reference sequence). The CDR3 nucleotides read TGTGCCACCAGCAGAGATGGTGGGACGACAGGGCGTCGCAAAGCCGGGGAGCTGTTTTTT. It yields the protein CATSRDGGTTGRRKAGELFF.

This sequence joins TRBV29-1 and TRBJ1-1; D is uncertain. Germline-derived CDR1 and CDR2 are SQVTM and ANQGSEA. Trimming pared 7 bases from V and 7 bases from J, leaving 4 bases between. This CDR3 is 8 amino acids long. The CDR3 loop reads CSAGEAFF. CDR3 DNA sequence: TGCAGCGCCGGTGAAGCTTTCTTT. The complete variable domain, with remaining parts taken from reference TRBV29-1 and TRBJ1-1, reads SAVISQKPSRDICQRGTSLTIQCQVDSQVTMMFWYRQQPGQSLTLIATANQGSEATYESGFVIDKFPISRPNLTFSTLTVSNMSPEDSSIYLCSAGEAFFGQGTRLTVV.

Ten or more counts support this clonotype. The chain combines TRBV6-6 with TRBJ2-4; D may be TRBD1 (5 bases). CDR3 length equals 15 residues. The V end was cut by 2 bases, the J end by 8 bases, with 16 bases between. The germline V gene has CDR1 MNHNY and CDR2 SVGAGI (reference sequence). CDR3 sequence reads: CASSYGRQGSYIQYF. The CDR3 bases are TGTGCCAGCAGTTACGGGCGGCAGGGTAGTTACATTCAGTACTTC.

The rearrangement links TRBV20-1 to TRBJ2-1; TRBD2 aligns across 7 bases. Losses at the gene ends were 1 base for V and 6 bases for J; bases not matched to a gene: 15. Germline V CDR1 and CDR2: DFQATT, SNEGSKA (reference sequence). The CDR3 spans 17 residues. In DNA, the CDR3 is TGCAGTGCTAGAGTAGAGGGGAGGACTAGTTCCGCCAATGAGCAGTTCTTC. Residues: CSARVEGRTSSANEQFF.

This clonotype was counted only a few times. The chain joins TRBV20-1 to TRBJ1-2; a weak D match, TRBD1 (6 bases). The CDR3 runs 12 residues. The germline CDR1 and CDR2 sequences are DFQATT and SNEGSKA (reference sequence). Here the CDR3 DNA reads TGCAGCCGAAGGAAGGGGGACTATGGCTACACCTTC. Residues: CSRRKGDYGYTF.

J is TRBJ1-2 and V is TRBV10-2; tentatively, D is TRBD1 (5 bases). The V end was cut by 4 bases, the J end by 0 bases, with 12 bases between. This CDR3 has 15 amino acids. Germline V gene data show CDR1 as WSHSY and CDR2 as SAAADI. As DNA, the CDR3 is TGCGCCAGCAGTGCCGGACACCCCTCTAACTATGGCTACACCTTC. Its translation is CASSAGHPSNYGYTF.

This clonotype has just a few counts. The chain combines TRBV7-3 with TRBJ2-1; TRBD1 matches at 11 bases. Germline values: CDR1 SGHTA, CDR2 FQGTGA. This CDR3 region has 15 residues. V shed 4 bases, J shed 5 bases, and the junction held 4 bases outside the gene matches. The CDR3 here is CASSSDRGHHNEQFF. The CDR3 coding sequence is TGTGCCAGCAGCTCGGACAGGGGGCACCACAATGAGCAGTTCTTC. Using reference TRBV7-3 and TRBJ2-1 for the parts outside the CDR3, the full variable domain is GAGVSQTPSNKVTEKGKYVELRCDPISGHTALYWYRQSLGQGPEFLIYFQGTGAADDSGLPNDRFFAVRPEGSVSTLKIQRTERGDSAVYLCASSSDRGHHNEQFFGPGTRLTVL.

V usage is TRBV7-2 and J usage is TRBJ1-2; D may be TRBD1 (5 bases). The V and J ends lost 3 bases and 4 bases respectively, with 15 bases between them. Germline V gene lookup returns CDR1 SGHTA and CDR2 FQGNSA. The CDR3 is 15 amino acids. The CDR3 coding sequence is TGTGCCAGCAGCTTCGAAGGCGGGGCCGGCTATGGCTACACCTTC. This codes for CASSFEGGAGYGYTF.

This clonotype was counted between two and nine times. The chain has TRBV7-9 and TRBJ1-2; 10 bases fit TRBD1. Germline CDR1 is SEHNR and CDR2 is FQNEAQ (reference sequence). J gave up 3 bases and V 3 bases, and 4 bases lay outside the gene matches. The CDR3 loop spans 15 amino acids. CDR3 sequence reads: CASSLWDRGDYGYTF. CDR3 sequence (DNA): TGTGCCAGCAGCTTGTGGGACAGGGGTGACTATGGCTACACCTTC.

The chain joins TRBV7-9 to TRBJ2-1; D not resolved. Trimming cost V 2 bases and J 8 bases, with 7 bases left between them. The CDR3 spans 12 residues. The germline CDR1 and CDR2 sequences are SEHNR and FQNEAQ (reference sequence). The CDR3 bases are TGTGCCAGCAGCTTAATTCGCGATGAGCAGTTCTTC. Translated: CASSLIRDEQFF.

This clonotype was seen only a few times. The V gene is TRBV6-6, the J gene TRBJ1-5; the D is unclear. Germline V gene lookup returns CDR1 MNHNY and CDR2 SVGAGI (reference sequence). CDR3 length: 13 amino acids. The V end lost 2 bases, the J end lost 1 base, and 3 bases lay between the germline ends. Here the CDR3 reads CASSYGSNQPQHF. CDR3 nucleotide sequence: TGTGCCAGCAGTTACGGGAGCAATCAGCCCCAGCATTTT.

The V and J genes are TRBV5-1 and TRBJ2-1; tentatively, D is TRBD1 (6 bases). Trimming removed 0 bases from V and 3 bases from J, with 16 bases in between. The germline gives CDR1 SGHRS, CDR2 YFSETQ. The CDR3 length is 17 residues. This CDR3 is CASSLGGWDNRYNEQFF. The CDR3 DNA is TGCGCCAGCAGCTTGGGGGGCTGGGACAACCGCTACAATGAGCAGTTCTTC.